The TCR beta chain described here comes from a study of blood T cells in healthy people across ages. Germline CDR1 SGHRS, CDR2 YFSETQ. V was shortened by 0 bases and J by 6 bases, with 16 bases between the two germline ends. The CDR3 runs to 17 residues. Through a sample-barcoded 5' primer and a J-beta primer mix, a second PCR was run for roughly 6 to 12 cycles. MiXCR, run by TCRdb on the 5' RACE reads, gives a single entry per CDR3 protein. This table has 1.5 million to 2 million distinct CDR3 sequences, 28% appearing once. Specimen: blood. The receptor was isolated from a woman aged 25-40 years in good health. The chain uses TRBV5-1 and TRBJ1-6; a weak D match, TRBD1 (5 bases). The CDR3: CASSLGPNRILNSPLHF. CDR3 sequence (DNA): TGCGCCAGCAGCTTGGGTCCTAACAGGATCCTTAATTCACCCCTCCACTTT.